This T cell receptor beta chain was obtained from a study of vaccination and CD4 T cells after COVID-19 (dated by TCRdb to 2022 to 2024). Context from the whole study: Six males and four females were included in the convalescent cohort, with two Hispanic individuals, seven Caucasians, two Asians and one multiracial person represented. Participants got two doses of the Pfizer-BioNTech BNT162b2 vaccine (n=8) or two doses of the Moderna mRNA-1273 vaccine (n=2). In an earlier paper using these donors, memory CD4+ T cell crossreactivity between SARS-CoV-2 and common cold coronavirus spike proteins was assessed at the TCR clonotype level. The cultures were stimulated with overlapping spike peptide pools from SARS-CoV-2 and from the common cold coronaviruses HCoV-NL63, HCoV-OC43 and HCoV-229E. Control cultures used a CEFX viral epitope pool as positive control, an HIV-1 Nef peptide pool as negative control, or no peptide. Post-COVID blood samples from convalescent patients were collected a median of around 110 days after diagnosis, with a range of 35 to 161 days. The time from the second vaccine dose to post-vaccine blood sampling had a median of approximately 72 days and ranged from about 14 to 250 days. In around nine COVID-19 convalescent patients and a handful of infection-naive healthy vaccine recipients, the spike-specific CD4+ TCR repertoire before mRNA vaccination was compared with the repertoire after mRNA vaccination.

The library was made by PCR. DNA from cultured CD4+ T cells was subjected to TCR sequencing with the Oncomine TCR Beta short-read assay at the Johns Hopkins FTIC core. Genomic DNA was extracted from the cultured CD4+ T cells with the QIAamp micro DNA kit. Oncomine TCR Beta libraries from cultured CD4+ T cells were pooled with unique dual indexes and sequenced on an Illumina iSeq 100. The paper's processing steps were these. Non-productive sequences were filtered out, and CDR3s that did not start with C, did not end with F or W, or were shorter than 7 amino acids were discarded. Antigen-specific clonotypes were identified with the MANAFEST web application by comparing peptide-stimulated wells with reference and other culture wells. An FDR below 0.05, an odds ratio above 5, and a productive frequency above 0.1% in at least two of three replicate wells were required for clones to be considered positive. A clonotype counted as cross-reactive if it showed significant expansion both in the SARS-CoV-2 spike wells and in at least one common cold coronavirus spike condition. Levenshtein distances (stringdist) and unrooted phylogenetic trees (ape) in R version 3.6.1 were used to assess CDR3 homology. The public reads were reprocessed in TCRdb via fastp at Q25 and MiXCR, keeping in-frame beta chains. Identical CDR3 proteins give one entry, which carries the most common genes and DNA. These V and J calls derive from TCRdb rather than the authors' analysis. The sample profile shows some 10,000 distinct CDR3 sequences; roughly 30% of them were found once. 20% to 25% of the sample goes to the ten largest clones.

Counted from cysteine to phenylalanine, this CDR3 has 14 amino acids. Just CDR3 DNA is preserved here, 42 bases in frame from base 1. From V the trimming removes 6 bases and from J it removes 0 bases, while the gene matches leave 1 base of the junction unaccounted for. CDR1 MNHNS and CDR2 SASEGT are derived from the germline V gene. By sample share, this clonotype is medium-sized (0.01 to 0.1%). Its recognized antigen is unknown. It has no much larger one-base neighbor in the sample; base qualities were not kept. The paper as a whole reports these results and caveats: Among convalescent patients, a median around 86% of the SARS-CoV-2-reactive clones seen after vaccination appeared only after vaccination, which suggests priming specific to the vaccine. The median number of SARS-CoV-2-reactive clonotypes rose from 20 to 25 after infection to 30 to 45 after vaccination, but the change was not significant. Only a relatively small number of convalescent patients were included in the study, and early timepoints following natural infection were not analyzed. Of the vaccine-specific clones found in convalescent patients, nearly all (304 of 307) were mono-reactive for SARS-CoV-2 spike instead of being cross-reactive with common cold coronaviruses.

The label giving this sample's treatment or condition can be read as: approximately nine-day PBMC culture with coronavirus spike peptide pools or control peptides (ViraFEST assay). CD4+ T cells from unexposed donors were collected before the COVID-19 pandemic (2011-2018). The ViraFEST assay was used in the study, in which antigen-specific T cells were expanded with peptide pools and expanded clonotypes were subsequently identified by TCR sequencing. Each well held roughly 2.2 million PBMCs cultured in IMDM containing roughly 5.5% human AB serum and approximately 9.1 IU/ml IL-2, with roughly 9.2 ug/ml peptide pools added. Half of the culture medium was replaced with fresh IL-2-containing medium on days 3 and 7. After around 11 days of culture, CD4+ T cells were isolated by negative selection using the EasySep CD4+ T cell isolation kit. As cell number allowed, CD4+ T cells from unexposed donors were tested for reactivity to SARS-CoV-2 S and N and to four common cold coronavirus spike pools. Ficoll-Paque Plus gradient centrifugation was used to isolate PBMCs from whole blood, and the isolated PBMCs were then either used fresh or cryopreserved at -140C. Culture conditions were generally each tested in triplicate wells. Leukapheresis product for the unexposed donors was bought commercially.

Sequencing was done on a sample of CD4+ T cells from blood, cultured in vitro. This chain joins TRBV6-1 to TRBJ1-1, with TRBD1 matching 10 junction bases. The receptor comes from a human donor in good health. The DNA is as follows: TGTGCCAGCAGGGGACAGGGGCTGAACACTGAAGCTTTCTTT. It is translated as CASRGQGLNTEAFF.